The sequence of this T cell receptor beta chain was determined in a study of T-cell reconstitution after alpha-beta-depleted transplantation in children. Construction of the TCRbeta library involved unique molecular identifiers. TCRdb re-called the PCR reads with MiXCR, one entry per CDR3 protein. The sample has about 540,000 distinct CDR3 sequences, 15% to 20% seen once. The material was PBMCs from the stem cell graft donor, obtained from the stem cell graft. The receptor was derived from a human donor who donated a stem cell graft to a child with acute lymphoblastic leukemia.

CDR3 bases: TGCGCCAGCAGCCAAGAGGGCAGGGGGCTTACTGAAGCTTTCTTT. Translating it yields CASSQEGRGLTEAFF. The chain has TRBV4-1 and TRBJ1-1; TRBD1 matches 8 bases. Per germline, CDR1 MGHRA and CDR2 YSYEKL. The CDR3 has 15 amino acids. The V and J ends lost 0 bases and 5 bases, in that order; junction bases with no gene match: 5.